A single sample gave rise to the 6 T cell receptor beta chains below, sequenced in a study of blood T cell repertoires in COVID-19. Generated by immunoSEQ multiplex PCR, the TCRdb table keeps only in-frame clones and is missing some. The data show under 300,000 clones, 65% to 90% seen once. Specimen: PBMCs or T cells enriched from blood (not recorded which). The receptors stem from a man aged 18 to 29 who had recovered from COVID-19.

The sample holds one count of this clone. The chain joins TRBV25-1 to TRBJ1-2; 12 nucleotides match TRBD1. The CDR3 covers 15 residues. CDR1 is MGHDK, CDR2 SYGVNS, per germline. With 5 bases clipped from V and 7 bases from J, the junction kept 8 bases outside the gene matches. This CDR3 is CASSTPGQGASGYTF. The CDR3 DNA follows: TGTGCCAGCAGTACTCCGGGACAGGGGGCCTCTGGCTACACCTTC.

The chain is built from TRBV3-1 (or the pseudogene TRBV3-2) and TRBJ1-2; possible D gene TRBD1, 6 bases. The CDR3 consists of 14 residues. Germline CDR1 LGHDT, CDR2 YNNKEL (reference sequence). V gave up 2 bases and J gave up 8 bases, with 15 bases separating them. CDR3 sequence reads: CASSQTFAGEGYTF. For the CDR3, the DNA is TGTGCCAGCAGCCAAACTTTTGCAGGGGAAGGCTACACCTTC.

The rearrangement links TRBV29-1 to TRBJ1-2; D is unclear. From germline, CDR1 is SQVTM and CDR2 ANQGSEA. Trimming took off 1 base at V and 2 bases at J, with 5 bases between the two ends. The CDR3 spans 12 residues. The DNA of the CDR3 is TGCAGCGTTGAAGGTCGGAACTATGGCTACACCTTC. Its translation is CSVEGRNYGYTF.

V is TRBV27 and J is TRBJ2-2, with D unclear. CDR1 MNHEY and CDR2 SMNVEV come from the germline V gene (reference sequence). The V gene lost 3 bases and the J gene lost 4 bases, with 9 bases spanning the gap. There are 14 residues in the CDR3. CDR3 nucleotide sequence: TGTGCCAGCAGTTTGGGCTATTCCACCGGGGAGCTGTTTTTT. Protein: CASSLGYSTGELFF.

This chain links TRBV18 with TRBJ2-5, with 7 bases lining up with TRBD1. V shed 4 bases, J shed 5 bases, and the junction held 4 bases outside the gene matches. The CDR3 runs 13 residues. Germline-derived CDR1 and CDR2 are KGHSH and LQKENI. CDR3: CASSQGALETQYF. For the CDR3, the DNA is TGTGCCAGCTCACAGGGGGCGTTGGAGACCCAGTACTTC.

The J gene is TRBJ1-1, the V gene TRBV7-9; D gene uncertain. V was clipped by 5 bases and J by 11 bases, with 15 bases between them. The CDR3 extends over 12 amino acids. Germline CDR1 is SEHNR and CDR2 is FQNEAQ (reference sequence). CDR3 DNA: TGTGCCAGCAGCCAAGGCCAGCGCGAGGCTTTCTTT. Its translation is CASSQGQREAFF.